One and the same sample provided the 4 T cell receptor beta chains below, sequenced in a study of cytomegalovirus exposure and HLA in healthy donors. This PCR relied on a set of 60 Vbeta primers and 13 Jbeta primers. Clones were sequenced by immunoSEQ multiplex PCR, and TCRdb holds only the in-frame ones, with some missing. The sample shows about 150,000 clones, 84% of them seen only once. The sequenced material came from PBMCs. The receptors come from a man aged 18-30 years in good health and CMV-seronegative.

The chain combines TRBV29-1 with TRBJ1-6; tentative D call: TRBD1 (6 bases). CDR1 is SQVTM and CDR2 is ANQGSEA in the germline V gene. There are 14 residues in the CDR3. The V end was cut by 5 bases, the J end by 0 bases, with 8 bases between. The CDR3: CSVMDSSYNSPLHF. The CDR3 region has the DNA TGCAGCGTTATGGACAGCTCCTATAATTCACCCCTCCACTTT.

This rearrangement joins TRBV12-5 to TRBJ1-1; D is unclear. V was pared by 0 bases and J by 0 bases, with 5 bases between. The CDR3 runs 14 residues. Germline-derived CDR1 and CDR2 are LGHNT and FRNRAP. CDR3 loop: CASGLVQLNTEAFF. The CDR3 coding sequence is TGTGCTAGTGGTTTGGTACAGCTGAACACTGAAGCTTTCTTT.

This chain's CDR3 is CASSFQVDQETQYF. The CDR3 DNA sequence: TGTGCCAGCAGCTTCCAGGTGGATCAAGAGACCCAGTACTTC. The chain uses TRBV11-1 and TRBJ2-5, with unresolved D. CDR1 and CDR2 from the germline V gene are SGHAT and FQDESV (reference sequence). V lost 3 bases to trimming and J lost 2 bases, with 10 bases between them. The CDR3 runs to 14 residues.

J is TRBJ1-2 and V is TRBV6-5; 7 nucleotides agree with TRBD1. CDR1 and CDR2 (germline): MNHEY, SVGAGI. V shed 0 bases and J 8 bases; nucleotides not matched to a gene: 6. The CDR3 is 14 amino acids. CDR3 protein: CASSYSDRRGGYTF. Written as DNA, the CDR3 is TGTGCCAGCAGTTACTCGGACAGGCGGGGAGGCTACACCTTC.